The 20 T cell receptor beta chains reported below all come from one sample, sequenced in a study of blood T cell repertoires in COVID-19. Only in-frame clones appear in the TCRdb table, and some are missing; sequencing was by immunoSEQ multiplex PCR. The table lists 150,000 or so clones, around nine tenths of them singletons, with 4.3% in the top ten. Sequencing used peripheral blood. The receptors shown here come from a man between 60 and 70 years old with COVID-19, enrolled during active disease.

DNA of the CDR3: TGTGCCAGCAGGGACAGGACCAACAATCAGCCCCAGCATTTT. Protein product: CASRDRTNNQPQHF. V usage is TRBV6-5 and J usage is TRBJ1-5, with 7 nucleotides matching TRBD1. CDR1 is MNHEY and CDR2 is SVGAGI in the germline V gene. The CDR3 length is 14 residues. Losses at the gene ends were 6 bases for V and 3 bases for J; bases not matched to a gene: 5.

The chain combines TRBV7-9 with TRBJ1-2, with 10 positions matching TRBD1. The CDR3 contains 12 residues. The V segment lost 5 bases and the J segment 6 bases; nucleotides outside the gene matches: 0. Germline CDR1 and CDR2: SEHNR and FQNEAQ (reference sequence). CDR3 sequence: CASSGTGDGYTF. The CDR3 nucleotides read TGTGCCAGCAGCGGGACAGGGGATGGCTACACCTTC.

This clone has only a few counts. This rearrangement joins TRBV9 to TRBJ1-2; maybe TRBD1 (5 bases). The CDR3 totals 16 residues. The V and J ends lost 4 bases and 8 bases respectively, with 24 bases between them. The germline CDR1 and CDR2 sequences are SGDLS and YYNGEE. The DNA of the CDR3 is TGTGCCAGCAGCATACCCCACAGGTCGATGGCTAGAGGCTACACCTTC. Translated: CASSIPHRSMARGYTF.

The rearrangement links TRBV7-8 to TRBJ2-1; perhaps TRBD1 as D (6 bases). The length of the CDR3 is 13 residues. Germline-derived CDR1 and CDR2 are SGHVS and FQNEAQ. V lost 1 base and J 9 bases, leaving 10 bases between the germline ends. This CDR3 is CASSLDRVGEQFF. The CDR3 bases are TGTGCCAGCAGCTTAGACAGGGTAGGTGAGCAGTTCTTC.

This chain uses TRBV28 with TRBJ1-4; D call uncertain. The CDR3 is 14 residues long. The germline CDR1 and CDR2 sequences are MDHEN and SYDVKM. V lost 7 bases to trimming and J lost 5 bases, with 14 bases between them. This CDR3 reads CASKKEGWNEKLFF. CDR3 sequence (DNA): TGTGCCAGCAAGAAAGAGGGATGGAATGAAAAACTGTTTTTT.

This sequence joins TRBV12-5 and TRBJ1-1; 7 nucleotides line up with TRBD1. The CDR3 is 16 amino acids. V shed 4 bases, J shed 2 bases, and the junction held 10 bases outside the gene matches. CDR1 is LGHNT, CDR2 FRNRAP, per germline. The chain's CDR3 is CASGSTGTLKNTEAFF. The DNA of the CDR3 is TGTGCTAGTGGTTCGACAGGGACCTTGAAAAACACTGAAGCTTTCTTT.

The chain uses TRBV19 and TRBJ1-2, with TRBD1 identical over 10 bases. Germline CDR1 and CDR2: LNHDA and SQIVND (reference sequence). The CDR3 has 14 amino acids. Losses at the gene ends were 7 bases for V and 2 bases for J; bases not matched to a gene: 4. CDR3 sequence reads: CASIRTGGNYGYTF. The CDR3, as DNA: TGTGCCAGTATCCGGACAGGGGGGAACTATGGCTACACCTTC.

The chain links TRBV15 to TRBJ1-2; TRBD1 agrees at 9 bases. Germline trimming cut 1 base from V and 3 bases from J; bases unmatched to any gene: 3. From germline, CDR1 is LNHNV and CDR2 YYDKDF (reference sequence). The CDR3 runs 15 residues. CDR3 amino acids: CATSRGTGVDYGYTF. The DNA for the CDR3 is TGTGCCACCAGCAGAGGGACAGGGGTCGACTATGGCTACACCTTC.

The chain employs TRBV7-2 and TRBJ2-7; 10 bases line up with TRBD1. CDR3 length: 16 amino acids. Germline V gene lookup returns CDR1 SGHTA and CDR2 FQGNSA. V lost 2 bases to trimming and J lost 0 bases; unmatched junction nucleotides: 4. CDR3 coding DNA: TGTGCCAGCAGCTTATCCGGGACAGGGGTCTCCTACGAGCAGTACTTC. The encoded protein is CASSLSGTGVSYEQYF.

J is TRBJ2-1 and V is TRBV7-6; the D gene is possibly TRBD2 (5 bases). The CDR3 has 15 residues. Germline V gene lookup returns CDR1 SGHVS and CDR2 FNYEAQ. V was clipped by 1 base and J by 2 bases, with 9 bases between them. CDR3 loop: CASSLEAVTYNEQFF. For the CDR3, the DNA is TGTGCCAGCAGCTTAGAAGCGGTCACCTACAATGAGCAGTTCTTC.

The chain uses TRBV11-3 and TRBJ2-1; D may be TRBD1 (5 bases). V lost 1 base, J lost 8 bases, and 9 bases lay in between. This CDR3 has 13 residues. In germline, CDR1 is SGHNT, CDR2 YENEEA. Here the CDR3 DNA reads TGTGCCAGCAGCTTAGTAAGGGGTGATGAGCAGTTCTTC. Its translation: CASSLVRGDEQFF. Full variable domain (missing parts from reference TRBV11-3 and TRBJ2-1): EAGVVQSPRYKIIEKKQPVAFWCNPISGHNTLYWYLQNLGQGPELLIRYENEEAVDDSQLPKDRFSAERLKGVDSTLKIQPAELGDSAVYLCASSLVRGDEQFFGPGTRLTVL.

The J gene is TRBJ2-3, the V gene TRBV4-2, with TRBD2 matching over 8 bases. In germline, CDR1 is LGHNA, CDR2 YNFKEQ. The CDR3 consists of 17 residues. V dropped 0 bases and J dropped 5; count of bases not matched to a gene: 10. CDR3 nucleotide sequence: TGTGCCAGCAGCCAAGACGAGTCCCCGGGGGGGGAAGATACGCAGTATTTT. It specifies CASSQDESPGGEDTQYF.

The chain uses TRBV19 and TRBJ1-5; TRBD1 is a possible D gene (6 bases). V lost 2 bases and J 6 bases, leaving 17 bases between the germline ends. CDR1 is LNHDA, CDR2 SQIVND, per germline (reference sequence). The CDR3 is made up of 16 amino acids. The DNA for the CDR3 is TGTGCCAGTAGTATAAGGTCTAGAGGGGGAACTCAGCCCCAGCATTTT. Translating gives CASSIRSRGGTQPQHF.

The gene calls are TRBV11-2 and TRBJ2-3; the D is unclear. CDR1 is SGHAT, CDR2 FQNNGV, per germline. The CDR3 sequence is 13 residues long. Trimming shortened V by 3 bases and J by 4 bases, and 8 bases separated the two germline ends. In nucleotides, the CDR3 is TGTGCCAGCAGCTTTTCACAACCAGATACGCAGTATTTT. It yields the protein CASSFSQPDTQYF. Filled out from reference TRBV11-2 and TRBJ2-3, the complete variable domain reads EAGVAQSPRYKIIEKRQSVAFWCNPISGHATLYWYQQILGQGPKLLIQFQNNGVVDDSQLPKDRFSAERLKGVDSTLKIQPAKLEDSAVYLCASSFSQPDTQYFGPGTRLTVL.

This sequence joins TRBV29-1 and TRBJ1-2, with D perhaps TRBD1 (5 bases). The V end lost 1 base, the J end lost 8 bases, and 14 bases lay between the germline ends. The V gene's germline CDR1 is SQVTM and CDR2 ANQGSEA. CDR3 length: 13 amino acids. CDR3 protein: CSVEGGEGPGYTF. The CDR3 nucleotides read TGCAGCGTTGAAGGAGGGGAGGGGCCCGGCTACACCTTC.

In DNA, the CDR3 is TGTGCCAGCAGCGTAACCCCTGGGGGGGGCAGAGAGACCCAGTACTTC. It specifies CASSVTPGGGRETQYF. The rearrangement joins TRBV9 to TRBJ2-5; a weak D match, TRBD2 (7 bases). The CDR3 consists of 16 residues. Germline lookup yields CDR1 SGDLS and CDR2 YYNGEE. V was shortened by 1 base and J by 4 bases, with 17 bases between the two germline ends.

The chain is built from TRBV6-6 and TRBJ1-6, with D perhaps TRBD1 (5 bases). Germline loops: CDR1 MNHNY, CDR2 SVGAGI (reference sequence). V lost 0 bases and J 4 bases, leaving 10 bases between the germline ends. The CDR3 is 16 amino acids. Written as DNA, the CDR3 is TGTGCCAGCAGTTACTCGCGGGGGGGATATAATTCACCCCTCCACTTT. Its protein product is CASSYSRGGYNSPLHF.

The chain recombines TRBV6-5 with TRBJ1-5, with 7 nucleotides matching TRBD1. This CDR3 region has 14 residues. V lost 5 bases and J lost 5; bases outside the gene matches: 6. CDR1 MNHEY and CDR2 SVGAGI come from the germline V gene. The CDR3 here is CASSTGEFDQPQHF. CDR3 DNA: TGTGCCAGCAGTACAGGGGAGTTTGATCAGCCCCAGCATTTT.

The CDR3: CASQRDGVNTEAFF. CDR3 nucleotide sequence: TGTGCCAGCCAGCGGGACGGGGTGAACACTGAAGCTTTCTTT. This rearrangement joins TRBV6-5 to TRBJ1-1; the D gene is possibly TRBD1 (5 bases). This CDR3 has 14 residues. Germline V gives CDR1 MNHEY, CDR2 SVGAGI. V lost 8 bases, J lost 0 bases, and 13 bases lay in between.

This rearrangement joins TRBV10-2 to TRBJ2-3; weak D call: TRBD2 (6 bases). V was shortened by 5 bases and J by 1 base, with 13 bases between the two germline ends. CDR1 and CDR2 (germline): WSHSY, SAAADI. The CDR3 is 15 residues long. The DNA for the CDR3 is TGCGCCAGCAGTACGGTGCGGGGTGGCACAGATACGCAGTATTTT. Encoded protein: CASSTVRGGTDTQYF.